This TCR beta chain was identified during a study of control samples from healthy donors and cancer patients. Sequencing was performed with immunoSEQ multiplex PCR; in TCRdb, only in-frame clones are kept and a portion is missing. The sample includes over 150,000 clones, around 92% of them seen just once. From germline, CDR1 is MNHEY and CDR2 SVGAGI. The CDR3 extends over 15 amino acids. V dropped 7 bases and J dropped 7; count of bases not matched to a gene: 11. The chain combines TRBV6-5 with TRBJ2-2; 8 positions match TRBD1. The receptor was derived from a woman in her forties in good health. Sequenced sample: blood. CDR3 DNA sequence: TGTGCCAGCACTTCTATGACAGGGGCGGGCGGGGAGCTGTTTTTT. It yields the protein CASTSMTGAGGELFF.